The 29 T cell receptor beta chains presented below share a single source sample, sequenced in a study of T cells after yellow fever vaccination. TCRdb recomputed calls from the 5' RACE reads with MiXCR, one row per CDR3 protein. This table has about 94,000 distinct CDR3 sequences, 8% to 10% appearing once. Specimen: CD8+ T cells not binding an NS4B(214-222) dextramer, sorted from PBMCs, collected around 16 days after the first yellow fever vaccination. These TCRs come from a man between 18 and 35 years old who received the YFV17D yellow fever vaccine.

V gene TRBV4-2 combines with J gene TRBJ1-4; 11 bases fit TRBD1. Unmatched junction bases numbered 4, after V lost 0 bases and J lost 7 bases. Germline CDR1 reads LGHNA; CDR2 reads YNFKEQ. This CDR3 is built from 16 residues. CDR3 region: CASSQDAGTGGEKLFF. As DNA, the CDR3 is TGTGCCAGCAGCCAAGATGCGGGGACAGGGGGTGAAAAACTGTTTTTT.

The V and J genes are TRBV15 and TRBJ2-7; 7 bases are shared with TRBD2. Germline V lookup: CDR1 LNHNV, CDR2 YYDKDF (reference sequence). CDR3 length: 17 amino acids. Trimming at V came to 4 bases and at J to 2 bases, leaving 14 bases not matched to a gene. The CDR3 is CATSTEVRGVDTYEQYF. The CDR3 bases are TGTGCCACCAGCACTGAAGTACGGGGGGTCGATACCTACGAGCAGTACTTC.

In the case of this clonotype: One junction end does not reproduce the germline sequence, and a read error may be involved. This chain uses TRBV29-1 with TRBJ1-1, with no clear D. The CDR3 runs 13 residues. CDR1 is SQVTM and CDR2 is ANQGSEA in the germline V gene. The CDR3 region has the DNA TGCAGCGCTGACCTGAGTATGAAAACTGAAGCTTTCTTT. This sequence encodes CSADLSMKTEAFF.

The gene calls are TRBV9 and TRBJ2-5; 10 nucleotides line up with TRBD2. CDR3 length: 16 amino acids. Germline CDR1 and CDR2: SGDLS and YYNGEE. The ends lost 0 bases at V and 4 bases at J; junction bases unmatched: 6. The CDR3 spells CASSVESGGAGETQYF. In DNA, the CDR3 is TGTGCCAGCAGCGTAGAGAGCGGGGGGGCCGGAGAGACCCAGTACTTC. The full variable domain, its missing parts supplied by reference TRBV9 and TRBJ2-5, is DSGVTQTPKHLITATGQRVTLRCSPRSGDLSVYWYQQSLDQGLQFLIQYYNGEERAKGNILERFSAQQFPDLHSELNLSSLELGDSALYFCASSVESGGAGETQYFGPGTRLLVL.

The V and J genes are TRBV7-9 and TRBJ2-5; D gene uncertain. Trimming shortened V by 5 bases and J by 5 bases, and 12 bases separated the two germline ends. The germline V gene encodes CDR1 SEHNR and CDR2 FQNEAQ (reference sequence). The CDR3 covers 13 residues. This chain's CDR3 is CASSPFARETQYF. Written as DNA, the CDR3 is TGTGCCAGCAGCCCTTTCGCTAGGGAGACCCAGTACTTC.

The chain has TRBV4-1 and TRBJ2-6; D perhaps matches TRBD2 (6 bases). V was cut by 0 bases and J by 0 bases, with 12 bases left in between. The CDR3 has 18 amino acids. Germline V CDR1 and CDR2: MGHRA, YSYEKL. CDR3 nucleotides: TGCGCCAGCAGCCAAGAAGGTTTCGGGGGCTCTGGGGCCAACGTCCTGACTTTC. It yields the protein CASSQEGFGGSGANVLTF.

The rearrangement links TRBV6-6 to TRBJ2-1; D call uncertain. Trimming left V 4 bases short and J 6 bases short, with 7 bases between. The CDR3 covers 12 residues. Germline CDR1 reads MNHNY; CDR2 reads SVGAGI (reference sequence). The DNA of the CDR3 is TGTGCCAGCAGTTTGGACGGCAATGAGCAGTTCTTC. Translated, it gives CASSLDGNEQFF.

This clonotype has just a few counts. J is TRBJ1-1 and V is TRBV4-3; possible D gene TRBD1, 5 bases. Trimming took off 0 bases at V and 4 bases at J, with 18 bases between the two ends. The CDR3 is 17 residues long. Germline V gene sequence: CDR1 LGHNA, CDR2 YSLEER. The CDR3 spells CASSQDWIQGGLTEAFF. CDR3 DNA sequence: TGCGCCAGCAGCCAAGATTGGATCCAGGGAGGGCTCACTGAAGCTTTCTTT.

In its sample, this clonotype was seen many times. The rearrangement links TRBV2 to TRBJ2-3; D ambiguous. V lost 3 bases and J lost 0, with 13 bases in between. CDR1 is SNHLY and CDR2 is FYNNEI in the germline V gene. This CDR3 contains 16 residues. The DNA for the CDR3 is TGTGCCAGCAGTGAGATGGGGATTTGGAGCACAGATACGCAGTATTTT. Residues: CASSEMGIWSTDTQYF.

The V and J genes are TRBV27 and TRBJ2-1; TRBD2 agrees at 9 bases. With 9 bases clipped from V and 6 bases from J, the junction kept 12 bases outside the gene matches. From germline, CDR1 is MNHEY and CDR2 SMNVEV (reference sequence). The CDR3 contains 15 residues. Here the CDR3 DNA reads TGTGCCAGTGGGTATAGCGGGGGCGCGTTCAATGAGCAGTTCTTC. It codes for CASGYSGGAFNEQFF.

V usage is TRBV20-1 and J usage is TRBJ2-3, with D perhaps given as TRBD1 or TRBD2 (5 bases each). The CDR3 has 16 amino acids. Germline V CDR1 and CDR2: DFQATT, SNEGSKA (reference sequence). With 5 bases removed from V and 1 base from J, the gap between germline ends came to 19 bases. CDR3 nucleotides: TGCAGTGCTCCCTGGGGCCTAGCACCTCGCACAGATACGCAGTATTTT. Translating it yields CSAPWGLAPRTDTQYF.

The V call is TRBV6-4, the J call TRBJ2-3, with TRBD2 identical over 8 bases. CDR3 length: 16 residues. The J segment lost 4 bases and the V segment lost 3 bases, leaving 9 bases of the junction unmatched. Germline values: CDR1 MRHNA, CDR2 SNTAGT. In DNA, the CDR3 is TGTGCCAGCAGTGAAAGGACTAGCTATAGCTCAGATACGCAGTATTTT. This codes for CASSERTSYSSDTQYF.

The gene calls are TRBV29-1 and TRBJ2-2, with a possible D match to TRBD1 (7 bases). Per the germline V gene, CDR1 is SQVTM and CDR2 is ANQGSEA. V was clipped by 6 bases and J by 5 bases, with 13 bases between them. This CDR3 has 13 residues. This CDR3 reads CSVEGARTGELFF. As DNA, the CDR3 is TGCAGCGTGGAGGGGGCGAGGACCGGGGAGCTGTTTTTT.

This clonotype has ten or more counts. This chain uses TRBV4-2 with TRBJ2-1; D is ambiguous. Trimming cost V 4 bases and J 0 bases, with 16 bases left between them. CDR3 size: 17 residues. Germline values: CDR1 LGHNA, CDR2 YNFKEQ. The CDR3 DNA follows: TGTGCCAGCAGCCCTGAACCGACGGAATTCTCCTACAATGAGCAGTTCTTC. Protein: CASSPEPTEFSYNEQFF.

This clonotype has ten or more counts. The chain employs TRBV27 and TRBJ2-7; weak D call: TRBD1 (6 bases). Germline CDR1 and CDR2: MNHEY and SMNVEV (reference sequence). The CDR3 loop spans 13 amino acids. V shed 0 bases and J shed 6 bases, with 9 bases lying between them. CDR3 protein: CASSLSPGVEQYV. The CDR3 DNA is TGTGCCAGCAGTTTATCACCAGGGGTCGAGCAGTACGTC.

The chain joins TRBV9 to TRBJ2-2; perhaps TRBD2 as D (6 bases). The V and J ends lost 1 base and 5 bases respectively, with 9 bases between them. This CDR3 has 14 residues. Germline lookup yields CDR1 SGDLS and CDR2 YYNGEE. CDR3 region: CASSVTGGTGELFF. CDR3 in DNA: TGTGCCAGCAGCGTAACCGGAGGGACCGGGGAGCTGTTTTTT.

This sequence joins TRBV12-3 or TRBV12-4 and TRBJ2-1; D ambiguous. This CDR3 is built from 16 residues. The germline V and J ends were trimmed by 5 bases and 0 bases, with 14 bases remaining between them. CDR3 bases: TGTGCCAGCAGTCATGCGTCGACTCACTCCTACAATGAGCAGTTCTTC. It translates to CASSHASTHSYNEQFF.

This rearrangement joins TRBV12-3 or TRBV12-4 to TRBJ1-5, with D maybe TRBD1 (6 bases). V lost 6 bases and J 3 bases, leaving 9 bases between the germline ends. This CDR3 is built from 13 residues. DNA for the CDR3: TGTGCCAGCAGCACAGGGAACAATCAGCCCCAGCATTTT. Its translation is CASSTGNNQPQHF.

The V call is TRBV29-1, the J call TRBJ2-2, with D tentatively TRBD1 (5 bases). The CDR3 extends over 13 amino acids. V was trimmed by 6 bases and J by 0 bases, leaving 8 bases between them. In germline, CDR1 is SQVTM, CDR2 ANQGSEA. As DNA, the CDR3 is TGCAGCGTCAGGACACCGAACACCGGGGAGCTGTTTTTT. It is translated as CSVRTPNTGELFF.

The chain carries TRBV14 and TRBJ2-7; 8 bases agree with TRBD1. CDR1 and CDR2 (germline): SGHDN, FVKESK. The length of the CDR3 is 16 residues. After removal of 4 bases from V and 0 bases from J, the junction contained 8 bases not matched to a gene. The DNA for the CDR3 is TGTGCCAGCAGCCCCCGGACAGGGTTAAGCTCCTACGAGCAGTACTTC. Its translation: CASSPRTGLSSYEQYF.

In DNA form, the CDR3 reads TGCAGCGTGCCCATACGGGAGGATGGCTACACCTTC. Translated, it gives CSVPIREDGYTF. The chain couples TRBV29-1 to TRBJ1-2; D gene ambiguous. V lost 6 bases to trimming and J lost 6 bases, with 14 bases between them. The CDR3 loop spans 12 amino acids. Germline V gene lookup returns CDR1 SQVTM and CDR2 ANQGSEA.

The rearrangement uses TRBV25-1 and TRBJ2-2; D is undetermined. The CDR3 spans 16 residues. CDR1 is MGHDK and CDR2 is SYGVNS in the germline V gene. The V end was cut by 0 bases, the J end by 4 bases, with 12 bases between. The CDR3 nucleotides are TGTGCCAGCAGTGAATATTCCGGTCCGGGCACCGGGGAGCTGTTTTTT. It codes for CASSEYSGPGTGELFF.

The chain employs TRBV19 and TRBJ2-7, with 9 bases lining up with TRBD1. The CDR3 spans 13 residues. Germline values: CDR1 LNHDA, CDR2 SQIVND (reference sequence). V dropped 8 bases and J dropped 0; count of bases not matched to a gene: 2. The CDR3 nucleotides are TGTGCCAGTGGGACAGGGAACTCCTACGAGCAGTACTTC. The encoded protein is CASGTGNSYEQYF.

The chain couples TRBV27 to TRBJ2-7; 9 bases match TRBD2. With V trimmed by 5 bases and J by 3 bases, 8 bases remained unmatched. Germline CDR1 MNHEY, CDR2 SMNVEV (reference sequence). This CDR3 is built from 15 residues. This chain's CDR3 is CASSTSGTSFYEQYF. The CDR3 bases are TGTGCCAGCAGTACCTCCGGGACTAGCTTCTACGAGCAGTACTTC.

The gene calls are TRBV4-2 and TRBJ2-3, with D unresolved. The length of the CDR3 is 14 residues. The V end was cut by 1 base, the J end by 3 bases, with 8 bases between. CDR1 is LGHNA and CDR2 is YNFKEQ in the germline V gene. For the CDR3, the DNA is TGTGCCAGCAGCCAAGGTTTGGGAACAGATACGCAGTATTTT. Translated: CASSQGLGTDTQYF.

The sample holds a few counts of this clonotype. This chain uses TRBV7-9 with TRBJ2-1; D is uncertain. The V end lost 4 bases, the J end lost 0 bases, and 10 bases lay between the germline ends. This CDR3 region has 15 residues. In germline, CDR1 is SEHNR, CDR2 FQNEAQ (reference sequence). For the CDR3, the DNA is TGTGCCAGCAGCTCTCCGAGTAACTCCTACAATGAGCAGTTCTTC. Amino acids: CASSSPSNSYNEQFF.

J is TRBJ2-7 and V is TRBV2, with no clear D. Trimming shortened V by 0 bases and J by 3 bases, and 6 bases separated the two germline ends. The CDR3 is made up of 13 amino acids. Germline CDR1 is SNHLY and CDR2 is FYNNEI. As DNA, the CDR3 is TGTGCCAGCAGTGAAGCCCCAGACTACGAGCAGTACGTC. Protein sequence: CASSEAPDYEQYV.

The chain couples TRBV20-1 to TRBJ2-7; 7 bases fit TRBD1. The CDR3 is 14 amino acids. Trimming took 3 bases from V and 4 from J; bases not matched to a gene: 9. Germline V lookup: CDR1 DFQATT, CDR2 SNEGSKA (reference sequence). The CDR3 sequence: CSASLGQTIYEQYV. The CDR3 region has the DNA TGCAGTGCTAGTTTGGGACAGACAATATACGAGCAGTACGTC.

Regarding this clonotype: The junction shows a germline mismatch at one end, possibly a read error. The genes are TRBV4-1 and TRBJ2-3; 7 bases fit TRBD2. Germline-derived CDR1 and CDR2 are MGHRA and YSYEKL. This CDR3 has 17 amino acids. CDR3 nucleotides: TGCGCCATCAGCCAAACCTCGGCGGGGGTGCAATGGTTGGTGCAGTATTTT. This sequence encodes CAISQTSAGVQWLVQYF.